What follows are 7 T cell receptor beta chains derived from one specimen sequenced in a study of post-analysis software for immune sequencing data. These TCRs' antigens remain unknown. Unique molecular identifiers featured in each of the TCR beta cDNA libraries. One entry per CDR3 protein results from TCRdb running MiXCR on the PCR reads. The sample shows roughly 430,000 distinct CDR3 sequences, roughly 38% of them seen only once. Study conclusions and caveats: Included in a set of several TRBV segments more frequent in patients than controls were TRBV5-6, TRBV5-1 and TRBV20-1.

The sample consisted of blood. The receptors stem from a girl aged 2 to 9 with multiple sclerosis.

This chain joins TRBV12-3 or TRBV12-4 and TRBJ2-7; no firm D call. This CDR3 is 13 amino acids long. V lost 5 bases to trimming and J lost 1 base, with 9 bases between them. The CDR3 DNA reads TGTGCCAGCAGTACCCTCTGGTCCTACGAGCAGTACTTC. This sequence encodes CASSTLWSYEQYF.

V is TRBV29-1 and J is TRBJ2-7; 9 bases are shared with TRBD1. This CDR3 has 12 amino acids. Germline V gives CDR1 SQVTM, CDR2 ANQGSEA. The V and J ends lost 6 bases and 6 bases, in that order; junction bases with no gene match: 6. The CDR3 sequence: CSVSGTGCEQYF. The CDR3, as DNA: TGCAGCGTCTCCGGGACAGGGTGCGAGCAGTACTTC.

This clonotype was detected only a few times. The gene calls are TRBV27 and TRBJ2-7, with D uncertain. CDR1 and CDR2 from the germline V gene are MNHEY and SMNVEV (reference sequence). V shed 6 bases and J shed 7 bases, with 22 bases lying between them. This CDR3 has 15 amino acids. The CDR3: CASSPIAHYGPEQYF. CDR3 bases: TGTGCCAGCAGCCCCATAGCACACTACGGACCAGAGCAGTACTTC.

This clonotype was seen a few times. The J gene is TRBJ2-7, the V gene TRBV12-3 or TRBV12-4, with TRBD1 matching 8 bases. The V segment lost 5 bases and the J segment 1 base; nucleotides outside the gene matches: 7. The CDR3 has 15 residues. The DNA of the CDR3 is TGTGCCAGCAGTACCAGGACAGGGTATTCCTACGAGCAGTACTTC. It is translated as CASSTRTGYSYEQYF.

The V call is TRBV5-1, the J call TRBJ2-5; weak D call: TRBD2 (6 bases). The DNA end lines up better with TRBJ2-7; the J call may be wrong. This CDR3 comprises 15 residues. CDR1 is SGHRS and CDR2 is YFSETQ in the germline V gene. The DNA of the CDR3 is TGCGCCAGCAGCTCTCGGGACTCCCCGGCGACCGAGCAGTACTTC. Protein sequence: CASSSRDSPATEQYF.

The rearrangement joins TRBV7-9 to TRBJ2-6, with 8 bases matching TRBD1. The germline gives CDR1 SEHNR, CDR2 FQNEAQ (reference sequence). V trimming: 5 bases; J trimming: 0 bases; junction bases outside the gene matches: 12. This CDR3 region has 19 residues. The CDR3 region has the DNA TGTGCCAGCAGCCACCGGGACAGGAAAGCTATCTCTGGGGCCAACGTCCTGACTTTC. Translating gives CASSHRDRKAISGANVLTF.

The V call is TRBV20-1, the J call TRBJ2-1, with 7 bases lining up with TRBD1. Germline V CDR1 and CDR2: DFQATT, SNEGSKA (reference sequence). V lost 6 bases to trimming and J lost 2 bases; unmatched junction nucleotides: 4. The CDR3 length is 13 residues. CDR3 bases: TGCAGTGCGGACGACAGGGCCTACAATGAGCAGTTCTTC. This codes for CSADDRAYNEQFF.